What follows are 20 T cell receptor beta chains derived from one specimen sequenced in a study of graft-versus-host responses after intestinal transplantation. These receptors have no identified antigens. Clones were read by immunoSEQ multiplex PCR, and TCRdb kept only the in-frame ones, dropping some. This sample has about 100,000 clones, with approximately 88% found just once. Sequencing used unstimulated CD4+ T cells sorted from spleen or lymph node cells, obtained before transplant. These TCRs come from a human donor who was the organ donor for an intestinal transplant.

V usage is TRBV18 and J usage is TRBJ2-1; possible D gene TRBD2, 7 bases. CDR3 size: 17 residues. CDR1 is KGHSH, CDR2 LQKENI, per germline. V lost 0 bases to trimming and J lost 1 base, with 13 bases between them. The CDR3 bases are TGTGCCAGCTCACCACCCGGCGGGGGCGGTTCCTACAATGAGCAGTTCTTC. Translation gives CASSPPGGGGSYNEQFF.

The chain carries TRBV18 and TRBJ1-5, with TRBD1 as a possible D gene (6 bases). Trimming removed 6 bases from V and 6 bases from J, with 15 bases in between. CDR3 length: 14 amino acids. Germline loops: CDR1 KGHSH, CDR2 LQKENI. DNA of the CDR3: TGTGCCAGCTCCCTCTCGGGGGCTGGTCAGCCCCAGCATTTT. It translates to CASSLSGAGQPQHF.

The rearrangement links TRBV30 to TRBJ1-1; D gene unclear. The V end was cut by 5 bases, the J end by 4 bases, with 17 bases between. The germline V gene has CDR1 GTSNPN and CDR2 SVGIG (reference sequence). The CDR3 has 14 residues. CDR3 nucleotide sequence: TGTGCCTGGGAAGGGCCGACTCTCCCCACTGAAGCTTTCTTT. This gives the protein CAWEGPTLPTEAFF. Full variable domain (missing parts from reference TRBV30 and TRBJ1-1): SQTIHQWPATLVQPVGSPLSLECTVEGTSNPNLYWYRQAAGRGLQLLFYSVGIGQISSEVPQNLSASRPQDRQFILSSKKLLLSDSGFYLCAWEGPTLPTEAFFGQGTRLTVV.

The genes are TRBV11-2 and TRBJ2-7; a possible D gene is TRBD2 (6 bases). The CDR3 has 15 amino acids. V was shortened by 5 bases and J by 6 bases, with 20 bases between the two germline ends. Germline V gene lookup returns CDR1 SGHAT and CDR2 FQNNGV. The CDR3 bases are TGTGCCAGCAGCCCCTATTCCGGCGGGACGGGCGAGCAGTACTTC. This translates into CASSPYSGGTGEQYF.

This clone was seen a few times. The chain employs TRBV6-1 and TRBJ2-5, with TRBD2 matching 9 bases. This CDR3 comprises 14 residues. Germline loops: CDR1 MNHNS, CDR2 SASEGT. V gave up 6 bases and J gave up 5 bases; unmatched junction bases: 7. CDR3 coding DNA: TGTGCCAGCAGGTGGCGGGAGGGCGGGGAGACCCAGTACTTC. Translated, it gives CASRWREGGETQYF.

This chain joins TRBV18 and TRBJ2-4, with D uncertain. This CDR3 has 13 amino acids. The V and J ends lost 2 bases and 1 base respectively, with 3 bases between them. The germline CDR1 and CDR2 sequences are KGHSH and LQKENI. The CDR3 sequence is CASSPGAKNIQYF. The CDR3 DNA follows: TGTGCCAGCTCACCAGGGGCCAAAAACATTCAGTACTTC.

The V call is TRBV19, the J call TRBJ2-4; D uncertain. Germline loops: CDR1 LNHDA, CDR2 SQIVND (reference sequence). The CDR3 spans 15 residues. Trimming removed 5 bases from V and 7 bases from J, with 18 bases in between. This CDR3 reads CASSVVSQVMNIQYF. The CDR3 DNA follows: TGTGCCAGTAGTGTAGTGAGCCAGGTGATGAACATTCAGTACTTC.

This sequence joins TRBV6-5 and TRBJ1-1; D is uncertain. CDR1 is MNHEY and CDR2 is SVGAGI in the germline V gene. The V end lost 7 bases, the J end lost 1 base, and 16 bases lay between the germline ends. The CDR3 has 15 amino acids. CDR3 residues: CASNNGGPPNTEAFF. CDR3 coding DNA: TGTGCCAGCAACAACGGCGGGCCCCCGAACACTGAAGCTTTCTTT.

DNA of the CDR3: TGTGCCAGCAGGCCGGACAGGGGGCAAGAGACCCAGTACTTC. The encoded protein is CASRPDRGQETQYF. V is TRBV6-1 and J is TRBJ2-5; 10 bases agree with TRBD1. Germline CDR1 MNHNS, CDR2 SASEGT. J was trimmed by 2 bases and V by 6 bases; bases with no gene match: 3. CDR3 size: 14 residues.

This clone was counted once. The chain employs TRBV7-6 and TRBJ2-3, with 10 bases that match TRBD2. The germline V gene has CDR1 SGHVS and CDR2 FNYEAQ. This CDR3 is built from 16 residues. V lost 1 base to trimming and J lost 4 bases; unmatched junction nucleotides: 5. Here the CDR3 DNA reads TGTGCCAGCAGCTTAGGGCCCAGCGGGGGGGCAGATACGCAGTATTTT. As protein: CASSLGPSGGADTQYF. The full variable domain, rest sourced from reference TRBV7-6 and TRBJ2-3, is GAGVSQSPRYKVTKRGQDVALRCDPISGHVSLYWYRQALGQGPEFLTYFNYEAQQDKSGLPNDRFSAERPEGSISTLTIQRTEQRDSAMYRCASSLGPSGGADTQYFGPGTRLTVL.

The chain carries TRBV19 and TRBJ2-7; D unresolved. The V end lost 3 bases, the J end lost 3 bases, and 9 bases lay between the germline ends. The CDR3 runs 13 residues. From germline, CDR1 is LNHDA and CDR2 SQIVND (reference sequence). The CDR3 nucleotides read TGTGCCAGTAGTATCGACTCCGGCTACGAGCAGTACTTC. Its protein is CASSIDSGYEQYF. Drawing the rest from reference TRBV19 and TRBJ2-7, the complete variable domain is DGGITQSPKYLFRKEGQNVTLSCEQNLNHDAMYWYRQDPGQGLRLIYYSQIVNDFQKGDIAEGYSVSREKKESFPLTVTSAQKNPTAFYLCASSIDSGYEQYFGPGTRLTVT.

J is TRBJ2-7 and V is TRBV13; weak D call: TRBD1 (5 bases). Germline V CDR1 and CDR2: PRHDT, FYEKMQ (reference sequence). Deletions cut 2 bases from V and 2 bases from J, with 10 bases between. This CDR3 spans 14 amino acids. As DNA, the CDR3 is TGTGCCAGCAGCTTATCGTGGGGCCCCTACGAGCAGTACTTC. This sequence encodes CASSLSWGPYEQYF.

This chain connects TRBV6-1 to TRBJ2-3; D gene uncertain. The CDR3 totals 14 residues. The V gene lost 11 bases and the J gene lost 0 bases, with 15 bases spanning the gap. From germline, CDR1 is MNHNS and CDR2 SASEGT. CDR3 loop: CAVQPALSTDTQYF. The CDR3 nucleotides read TGTGCCGTTCAACCGGCACTTAGCACAGATACGCAGTATTTT.

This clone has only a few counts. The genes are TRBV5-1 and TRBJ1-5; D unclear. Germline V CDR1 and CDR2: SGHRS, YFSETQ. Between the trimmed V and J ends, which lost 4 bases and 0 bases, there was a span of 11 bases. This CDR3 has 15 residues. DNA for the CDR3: TGCGCCAGCAGCCCGACCCCTAATAGCAATCAGCCCCAGCATTTT. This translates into CASSPTPNSNQPQHF.

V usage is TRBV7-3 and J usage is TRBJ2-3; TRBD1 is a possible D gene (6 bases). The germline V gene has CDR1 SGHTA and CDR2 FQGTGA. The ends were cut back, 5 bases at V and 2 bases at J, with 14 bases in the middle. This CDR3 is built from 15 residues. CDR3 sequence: CASSESRGITDTQYF. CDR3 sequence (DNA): TGTGCCAGCAGCGAAAGCAGGGGAATCACAGATACGCAGTATTTT.

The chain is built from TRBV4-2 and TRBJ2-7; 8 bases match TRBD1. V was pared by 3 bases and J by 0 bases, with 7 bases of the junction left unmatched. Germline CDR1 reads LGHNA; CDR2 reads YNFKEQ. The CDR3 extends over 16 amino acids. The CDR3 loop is CASSHQGAFLSYEQYF. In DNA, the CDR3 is TGTGCCAGCAGCCATCAGGGGGCATTCCTCTCCTACGAGCAGTACTTC.

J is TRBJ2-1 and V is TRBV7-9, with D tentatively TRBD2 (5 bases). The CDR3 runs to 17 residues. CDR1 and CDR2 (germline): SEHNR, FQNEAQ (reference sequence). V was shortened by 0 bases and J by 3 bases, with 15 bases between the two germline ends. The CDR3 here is CASSLARTSTLYNEQFF. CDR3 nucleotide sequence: TGTGCCAGCAGCTTAGCGAGGACTTCCACCCTCTACAATGAGCAGTTCTTC. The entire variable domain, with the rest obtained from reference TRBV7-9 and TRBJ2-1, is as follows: DTGVSQNPRHKITKRGQNVTFRCDPISEHNRLYWYRQTLGQGPEFLTYFQNEAQLEKSRLLSDRFSAERPKGSFSTLEIQRTEQGDSAMYLCASSLARTSTLYNEQFFGPGTRLTVL.

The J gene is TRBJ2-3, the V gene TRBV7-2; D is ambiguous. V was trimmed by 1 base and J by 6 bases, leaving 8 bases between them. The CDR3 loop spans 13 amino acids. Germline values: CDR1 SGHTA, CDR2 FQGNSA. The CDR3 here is CASSLERPDTQYF. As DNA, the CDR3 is TGTGCCAGCAGCTTAGAACGTCCGGATACGCAGTATTTT.

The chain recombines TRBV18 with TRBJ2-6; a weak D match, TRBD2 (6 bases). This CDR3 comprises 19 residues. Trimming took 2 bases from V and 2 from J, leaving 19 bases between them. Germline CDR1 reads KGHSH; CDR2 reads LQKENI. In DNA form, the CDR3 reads TGTGCCAGCTCACCATTAGCGGCCTCTTCGGGTGCTGGGGCCAACGTCCTGACTTTC. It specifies CASSPLAASSGAGANVLTF.

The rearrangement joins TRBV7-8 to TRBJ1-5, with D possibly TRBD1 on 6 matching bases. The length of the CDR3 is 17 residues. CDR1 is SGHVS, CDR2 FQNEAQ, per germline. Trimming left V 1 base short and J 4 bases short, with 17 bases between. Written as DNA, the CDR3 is TGTGCCAGCAGCTTAGATCCCCTCAGGGGCGAAAATCAGCCCCAGCATTTT. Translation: CASSLDPLRGENQPQHF.